The sequence of this T cell receptor (beta chain) was determined in a study of metastatic and nonmetastatic thyroid tumors. Study-wide findings and caveats: Compared with benign nodules, malignant thyroid tumors were reported to have significantly higher TCR beta diversity in both blood and tumor.

TCRdb redid the clone calls on the PCR reads using MiXCR. This repertoire shows 25,000 to 30,000 clones, around 17% found once; its top ten account for roughly 6.6%. Every patient underwent thyroid surgery untreated. The CDR3 covers 17 residues. The J segment lost 0 bases and the V segment lost 3 bases, leaving 7 bases of the junction unmatched. The V gene's germline CDR1 is MNHEY and CDR2 SMNVEV (reference sequence). At least ten counts were recorded for this clone. Its antigen is not identified. The clonotype originates from a male donor with papillary thyroid cancer or a benign thyroid nodule (not recorded which). Some clones in this sample may be carry-over from other donors' samples. The sample consisted of blood. The chain joins TRBV27 to TRBJ2-1, with 8 bases fitting TRBD1. The CDR3: CASSFMTGASSYNEQFF. The CDR3 nucleotides are TGTGCCAGCAGTTTCATGACAGGGGCCAGCTCCTACAATGAGCAGTTCTTC.